The T cell receptor (beta chain) under discussion was sequenced for a study of vaccination and CD4 T cells after COVID-19 (dated by TCRdb to the early 2020s). General notes on the study: Convalescent patients had a positive SARS-CoV-2 result on nasal swab PCR, and of these patients, several had mild disease and one had severe disease. Six males and four females were included in the convalescent cohort, with two Hispanic individuals, seven Caucasians, two Asians and one multiracial person represented. Participants got two doses of the Pfizer-BioNTech BNT162b2 vaccine (n=8) or two doses of the Moderna mRNA-1273 vaccine (n=2). Post-COVID blood samples were collected from convalescent patients a median of around 100 days after diagnosis, with a range of roughly 30 to 170 days. The time from the second vaccine dose to post-vaccine blood sampling had a median of 72 days and ranged from about 12 to 250 days. For stimulating the cultures, overlapping spike peptide pools were used, derived from SARS-CoV-2 as well as from the common cold coronaviruses HCoV-NL63, HCoV-OC43 and HCoV-229E. In control cultures, a CEFX viral epitope pool was used as positive control, an HIV-1 Nef peptide pool was used as negative control, or no peptide was added. The spike-specific CD4+ TCR repertoire was compared before and after mRNA vaccination in approximately ten COVID-19 convalescent patients and a handful of infection-naive healthy vaccine recipients. Overall study results and their limits: The number of convalescent patients in the study was relatively small, and the study did not examine early timepoints following natural infection. An increase in the median number of SARS-CoV-2-reactive clonotypes from approximately 20 after infection to roughly 38 after vaccination was observed, but the change was not found to be significant. Of the vaccine-specific clones in convalescent patients, 304 of 307, or nearly all, reacted only to SARS-CoV-2 spike and did not cross-react with common cold coronaviruses. Among convalescent patients, a median approximately 88% of the SARS-CoV-2-reactive clones seen after vaccination appeared only after vaccination, which suggests priming specific to the vaccine.

Comments on this clonotype: Its recognized antigen is unknown. Per-nucleotide qualities are absent, and no much larger clonotype sits a single base away.

CDR1 and CDR2 were assigned from the germline V gene (reference sequence) as DFQATT and SNEGSKA. Unmatched junction bases come to 9, with V trimmed by 3 bases and J by 3 bases. The CDR3, cysteine through phenylalanine, is 15 amino acids long. Only the CDR3 region is kept as DNA, spanning 45 bases read in frame from base 1. The treatment or condition label, as the study defines it: roughly ten-day PBMC culture with coronavirus spike peptide pools or control peptides (ViraFEST assay). To expand antigen-specific T cells with peptide pools and then pick out the expanded clonotypes through TCR sequencing, the study relied on the ViraFEST assay. The positive SARS-CoV-2 PCR tests of the convalescent patients were dated from March to December 2020, before the Alpha, Beta and Delta variants emerged in the United States. Each well held fewer than 2.5 million PBMCs cultured with around 10 ug/ml peptide pools in IMDM containing approximately 5% human AB serum and roughly 9.3 IU/ml IL-2. Half of the culture medium was replaced with fresh IL-2-containing medium on days 3 and 7. Once the cells had been in culture for about 10 days, the EasySep CD4+ T cell isolation kit was used to isolate CD4+ T cells by negative selection. Ficoll-Paque Plus gradient centrifugation was used to isolate PBMCs from whole blood, and the isolated PBMCs were then either used fresh or cryopreserved at -140C. Culture conditions were generally each tested in triplicate wells.

The library was generated by PCR. DNA from cultured CD4+ T cells was subjected to TCR sequencing with the Oncomine TCR Beta short-read assay at the Johns Hopkins FTIC core. The QIAamp micro DNA kit was used to extract genomic DNA from the cultured CD4+ T cells. Oncomine TCR Beta libraries made from cultured CD4+ T cells were pooled using unique dual indexes and sequenced on an Illumina iSeq 100. Concerning the study's data processing: Non-productive sequences were filtered out, and CDR3s that did not start with C, did not end with F or W, or were shorter than 7 amino acids were discarded. Antigen-specific clonotypes were identified using the MANAFEST web application through comparison of peptide-stimulated wells with reference and other culture wells. For a clone to be called positive, the clone needed an FDR below 0.05, an odds ratio above 5, and a productive frequency above 0.1% in at least two of three replicate wells. Cross-reactive clonotypes were defined as significantly expanded in both SARS-CoV-2 spike wells and at least one common cold coronavirus spike condition. Levenshtein distances (stringdist) and unrooted phylogenetic trees (ape) in R version 3.6.1 were used to assess CDR3 homology. TCRdb applied fastp at Q25 and MiXCR to the public reads, then kept only in-frame beta chains. One record per CDR3 amino acid sequence lists the most common genes and DNA. Clone size and V and J calls follow TCRdb, not the original study. The sample data list roughly 18,000 distinct CDR3 sequences, and around half of these were observed just once. The ten largest make up 10% to 15% of the sample.

The receptor was derived from a human donor who had recovered from COVID-19. The material sequenced was CD4+ T cells from blood, cultured in vitro. The rearranged chain carries TRBV20-1 and TRBJ2-3, with TRBD2 identical over 7 junction bases. The nucleotide sequence reads as follows: TGCAGTGCTAGGAAATCGGGCGGGAGAACAGATACGCAGTATTTT. Its product reads: CSARKSGGRTDTQYF.